The 9 T cell receptor beta chains below all came from one sample that was sequenced in a study of T cells after posttransplantation cyclophosphamide. The method was immunoSEQ multiplex PCR; TCRdb's version includes in-frame clones alone and lacks a portion of them. The sample lists about 5,500 clones, none appearing once, the ten largest making up about 26%. Busulfan-fludarabine conditioning, marrow transplant, and cyclophosphamide on days +3 and +4 were administered. The starting material was PBMCs, obtained after allogeneic stem cell transplant with posttransplant cyclophosphamide. The receptors come from a male patient in his sixties or seventies who received an allogeneic stem cell transplant from a related donor, was CMV-positive, and had no GVHD. Some T cells may arise from the graft donor.

This clone was found a few times. V is TRBV10-1 and J is TRBJ2-3; TRBD1 agrees at 11 bases. With 5 bases clipped from V and 6 bases from J, the junction kept 7 bases outside the gene matches. This CDR3 has 15 amino acids. Germline CDR1 and CDR2: WNHNN and SYGVQD (reference sequence). CDR3 protein: CASSNRDRGVDTQYF. CDR3 in DNA: TGCGCCAGCAGTAACCGGGACAGGGGGGTCGATACGCAGTATTTT.

This clone has at least ten counts. This chain joins TRBV25-1 and TRBJ2-6; TRBD1 might be the D (5 bases). The CDR3 is made up of 16 amino acids. Trimming took 1 base from V and 2 from J, leaving 9 bases between them. Germline lookup yields CDR1 MGHDK and CDR2 SYGVNS. For the CDR3, the DNA is TGTGCCAGCAGTGAATCCAGGGCCCCTGGGGCCAACGTCCTGACTTTC. Encoded protein: CASSESRAPGANVLTF.

This clone was counted between two and nine times. In DNA, the CDR3 is TGTGCCACCAGTGGAGGTGGGGGCCCCACTGAGCAGTTCTTC. The encoded protein is CATSGGGGPTEQFF. V usage is TRBV15 and J usage is TRBJ2-1, with D possibly matching TRBD1 (6 bases). The CDR3 spans 14 residues. CDR1 is LNHNV, CDR2 YYDKDF, per germline (reference sequence). Between the trimmed V and J ends, which lost 6 bases and 9 bases, there was a span of 18 bases.

This clone showed up many times. The rearrangement uses TRBV28 and TRBJ2-7; D might be TRBD2 (5 bases). Germline V gives CDR1 MDHEN, CDR2 SYDVKM. Trimming took off 5 bases at V and 1 base at J, with 12 bases between the two ends. This CDR3 has 14 residues. The CDR3, as DNA: TGTGCCAGCAGTCAACCGGGGATTTCCTACGAGCAGTACTTC. Translated: CASSQPGISYEQYF.

The sample holds a few counts of this clone. V is TRBV25-1 and J is TRBJ2-4; 7 bases align to TRBD2. CDR3 size: 12 residues. From germline, CDR1 is MGHDK and CDR2 SYGVNS. V was clipped by 4 bases and J by 6 bases; unmatched bases: 0. The CDR3 here is CASSGGRNIQYF. The CDR3 bases are TGTGCCAGCAGTGGCGGGAGAAACATTCAGTACTTC.

This clone was picked up many times. V usage is TRBV12-1 and J usage is TRBJ2-1; TRBD2, the D gene given by the table, was not confirmed from the DNA. TRBV12-1 is classified as a pseudogene. The CDR3 runs 21 residues. The CDR3 loop is CASSLPPGLAGGPTSYNEQFF. The CDR3 DNA reads as TGTGCCAGCAGTCTCCCCCCTGGACTAGCGGGGGGCCCCACCTCCTACAATGAGCAGTTCTTC.

This clone has at least ten counts. The CDR3 spells CASSIKLYRPNTEAFF. CDR3 DNA sequence: TGTGCCAGTAGTATCAAGTTGTACAGACCAAACACTGAAGCTTTCTTT. The chain recombines TRBV19 with TRBJ1-1, with D hard to call. The CDR3 is 16 amino acids. Trimming cost V 3 bases and J 2 bases, with 16 bases left between them. CDR1 and CDR2 from the germline V gene are LNHDA and SQIVND (reference sequence).

The table lists this clone with many counts. The V call is TRBV5-1, the J call TRBJ1-5; D unclear. The germline V gene has CDR1 SGHRS and CDR2 YFSETQ. The V end was cut by 9 bases, the J end by 5 bases, with 18 bases between. The CDR3 is made up of 14 amino acids. This CDR3 is CANGAASPYQPQHF. Written as DNA, the CDR3 is TGCGCCAACGGAGCGGCCTCCCCCTATCAGCCCCAGCATTTT.

This clone was found many times. V usage is TRBV7-9 and J usage is TRBJ2-2, with D maybe TRBD2 (5 bases). The germline V and J ends were trimmed by 2 bases and 5 bases, with 9 bases remaining between them. The CDR3 is 14 amino acids. Germline CDR1 reads SEHNR; CDR2 reads FQNEAQ (reference sequence). The CDR3 loop is CASSLKGGTGELFF. The DNA of the CDR3 is TGTGCCAGCAGCTTAAAAGGAGGTACCGGGGAGCTGTTTTTT.